Below are 8 T cell receptor beta chains sequenced from a single sample in a study of T cell changes during pregnancy in multiple sclerosis. Sequenced by immunoSEQ multiplex PCR; TCRdb stores in-frame clones only, minus some. The data show 40,000 or so clones, about 90% seen once. The source material was CD8+ T cells from peripheral blood mononuclear cells, sampled before pregnancy. These receptors originate from a female donor with multiple sclerosis, enrolled in a pregnancy study.

The chain has TRBV16 and TRBJ1-5; D is unresolved. Germline V gives CDR1 KGHSY, CDR2 FQNENV. CDR3 size: 16 residues. The ends were cut back, 2 bases at V and 6 bases at J, with 17 bases in the middle. The CDR3 loop reads CASSQGVMREPQPQHF. As DNA, the CDR3 is TGTGCCAGCAGCCAAGGGGTCATGAGGGAACCTCAGCCCCAGCATTTT.

This chain uses TRBV7-9 with TRBJ1-2; TRBD1 might be the D (6 bases). CDR3 length: 16 amino acids. Per germline, CDR1 SEHNR and CDR2 FQNEAQ (reference sequence). Trimming pared 5 bases from V and 4 bases from J, leaving 20 bases between. The CDR3 region has the DNA TGTGCCAGCAGCCTGATTCCCCCAGGGGATCGCTATGGCTACACCTTC. Residues: CASSLIPPGDRYGYTF.

This chain links TRBV4-1 with TRBJ2-7; 14 bases line up with TRBD2. Germline V gene lookup returns CDR1 MGHRA and CDR2 YSYEKL. Trimming at V came to 3 bases and at J to 5 bases, leaving 6 bases not matched to a gene. The CDR3 extends over 16 amino acids. DNA of the CDR3: TGCGCCAGCAGCCATCCTCCGGGACTAGCGGGAGACGAGCAGTACTTC. It translates to CASSHPPGLAGDEQYF.

The V and J genes are TRBV2 and TRBJ1-5; no clear D gene. CDR3 length equals 13 residues. Germline assignment: CDR1 SNHLY and CDR2 FYNNEI. The V gene lost 3 bases and the J gene lost 4 bases, with 7 bases spanning the gap. CDR3 sequence (DNA): TGTGCCAGCAGTGAGAGGCCAAATCAGCCCCAGCATTTT. This translates into CASSERPNQPQHF.

This chain links TRBV9 with TRBJ1-4, with no clear D. The CDR3 length is 15 residues. V gave up 0 bases and J gave up 7 bases, with 13 bases separating them. From germline, CDR1 is SGDLS and CDR2 YYNGEE. The CDR3 region is CASSVGVAGGEKLFF. CDR3 bases: TGTGCCAGCAGCGTAGGGGTTGCCGGAGGTGAAAAACTGTTTTTT.

V is TRBV9 and J is TRBJ1-2, with D perhaps matching TRBD1 (6 bases). CDR1 and CDR2 from the germline V gene are SGDLS and YYNGEE. This CDR3 contains 14 residues. V was shortened by 5 bases and J by 4 bases, with 15 bases between the two germline ends. CDR3 DNA sequence: TGTGCCAGCAGTACGGGACATGGCGGCTATGGCTACACCTTC. Encoded protein: CASSTGHGGYGYTF.

The chain is built from TRBV7-3 and TRBJ2-3, with 7 bases lining up with TRBD1. Germline CDR1 SGHTA, CDR2 FQGTGA. V shed 5 bases and J 0 bases; nucleotides not matched to a gene: 5. The CDR3 covers 15 residues. The CDR3 DNA is TGTGCCAGCAGCCAGGGACAGCGAAGCACAGATACGCAGTATTTT. Translating gives CASSQGQRSTDTQYF.

The sample holds one count of this clone. For the CDR3, the DNA is TGTGCCAGCAGCTTCAGGCAGGGTAATTCCTACAATGAGCAGTTCTTC. Translated: CASSFRQGNSYNEQFF. The chain recombines TRBV7-9 with TRBJ2-1; D is possibly TRBD1 (5 bases). This CDR3 contains 16 residues. V lost 3 bases, J lost 1 base, and 13 bases lay in between. Looked up from germline, CDR1 is SEHNR and CDR2 is FQNEAQ (reference sequence). Full variable domain (outside the CDR3, taken from reference TRBV7-9 and TRBJ2-1): DTGVSQNPRHKITKRGQNVTFRCDPISEHNRLYWYRQTLGQGPEFLTYFQNEAQLEKSRLLSDRFSAERPKGSFSTLEIQRTEQGDSAMYLCASSFRQGNSYNEQFFGPGTRLTVL.